This T cell receptor beta chain appears in the sequencing data of a study of blood T cells in healthy people across ages. Trimming removed 8 bases from V and 1 base from J, with 12 bases in between. The CDR3 is 14 residues long. CDR1 SGHTA and CDR2 FQGNSA come from the germline V gene. It was with a sample-barcoded 5' primer and a J-beta primer mix that a second PCR of about 6 to 12 cycles was run. TCRdb fed the 5' RACE reads into MiXCR, producing one record per CDR3 protein. The table shows roughly 1,700,000 distinct CDR3 sequences, with 25% to 30% occurring only once. The chain employs TRBV7-2 and TRBJ1-5, with D maybe TRBD1 (5 bases). The sequence was obtained from a woman in her twenties or thirties in good health. The sample taken for sequencing was blood. The CDR3 protein is CASSARQSNQPQHF. CDR3 in DNA: TGTGCCAGCTCAGCGAGACAGAGCAATCAGCCCCAGCATTTT.